The rows below give T cell receptor beta chains drawn from one sample of a study of early T cells in non-severe SARS-CoV-2 infection. MiXCR, run by TCRdb on the 5' RACE reads, gives a single entry per CDR3 protein. The repertoire consists of about 42,000 distinct CDR3 sequences, with about 6% occurring once and the leading ten covering about 8.3%. This material consisted of whole blood, taken at baseline. These receptors were taken from an adult who was a healthcare worker with PCR-confirmed SARS-CoV-2 infection or an uninfected control (not recorded which). Both conserved end residues are part of each CDR3. A D gene is named only where the DNA matches it firmly. Rows give clone size only sometimes, using once, few, many, or a class for an expanded clone.

V gene: TRBV18
D gene: TRBD1
J gene: TRBJ2-5
clone size: many
CDR3 DNA: TGTGCCAGCTCACGAACGAGAACAGGGGGAGATCCGGAGACCCAGTACTTC
CDR3 protein: CASSRTRTGGDPETQYF

V gene: TRBV5-1
D gene: NA
J gene: TRBJ2-6
clone size: many
CDR3 DNA: TGCGCCAGCAGACCGCTCTCTGGGGCCAACGTCCTGACTTTC
CDR3 protein: CASRPLSGANVLTF

V gene: TRBV12-3/TRBV12-4
D gene: NA
J gene: TRBJ1-2
clone size: few
CDR3 DNA: TGTGCCAGCAGTTTAGCGGCAGGGTCTGATGGCTACACCTTC
CDR3 protein: CASSLAAGSDGYTF

V gene: TRBV9
D gene: NA
J gene: TRBJ2-5
clone size: few
CDR3 DNA: TGTGCCAGCAGCACCCACGCACAGTACCAAGAGACCCAGTACTTC
CDR3 protein: CASSTHAQYQETQYF

V gene: TRBV21-1
D gene: NA
J gene: TRBJ2-2
clone size: few
CDR3 DNA: TGTGCCAGCAGCAAATCCTTGACAGGGGGCGAGAACACCGGGGAGCTGTTTTTT
CDR3 protein: CASSKSLTGGENTGELFF

V gene: TRBV12-3/TRBV12-4
D gene: NA
J gene: TRBJ1-1
clone size: many
CDR3 DNA: TGTGCCAGCCAACGACCGGGCAGGACCACTGAAGCTTTCTTT
CDR3 protein: CASQRPGRTTEAFF

V gene: TRBV5-8
D gene: NA
J gene: TRBJ1-1
clone size: many
CDR3 DNA: TGTGCCAGCAGCTTGGCCGTTGGGGGGAGCATGAACACTGAAGCTTTCTTT
CDR3 protein: CASSLAVGGSMNTEAFF

V gene: TRBV20-1
D gene: NA
J gene: TRBJ2-1
clone size: many
CDR3 DNA: TGCAGTGCTGCAGGATTCTCCTACAATGAGCAGTTCTTC
CDR3 protein: CSAAGFSYNEQFF

V gene: TRBV20-1
D gene: NA
J gene: TRBJ2-2
clone size: many
CDR3 DNA: TGCAGTGCTAGAGATGGGAAAGGGACCGGGGAGCTGTTTTTT
CDR3 protein: CSARDGKGTGELFF

V gene: TRBV7-2
D gene: NA
J gene: TRBJ2-2
clone size: many
CDR3 DNA: TGTGCCAGCACAACTAACCCCCTAGACGGGGAGCTGTTTTTT
CDR3 protein: CASTTNPLDGELFF

V gene: TRBV7-9
D gene: TRBD1
J gene: TRBJ1-1
clone size: few
CDR3 DNA: TGTGCCAGCAGCTTAATGGCAGGGGGCCCAGAAGCTTTCTTT
CDR3 protein: CASSLMAGGPEAFF

V gene: TRBV25-1
D gene: TRBD1
J gene: TRBJ2-3
clone size: NA
CDR3 DNA: TGTGCCAGCAGTGCCCGGGACAGGCCGGGAGATACGCAGTATTTT
CDR3 protein: CASSARDRPGDTQYF

V gene: TRBV7-9
D gene: TRBD1
J gene: TRBJ1-1
clone size: many
CDR3 DNA: TGTGCCAGCAGCTCCGGGACAGGGGTCGTTAACACTGAAGCTTTCTTT
CDR3 protein: CASSSGTGVVNTEAFF

V gene: TRBV7-9
D gene: NA
J gene: TRBJ1-6
clone size: many
CDR3 DNA: TGTGCCAGCAGCTTACAGGATAATTCACCCCTCCACTTT
CDR3 protein: CASSLQDNSPLHF

V gene: TRBV7-2
D gene: NA
J gene: TRBJ2-5
clone size: few
CDR3 DNA: TGTGCCAGCAGCCCAGAGATCGAGACCCAGTACTTC
CDR3 protein: CASSPEIETQYF

V gene: TRBV5-5
D gene: NA
J gene: TRBJ1-3
clone size: NA
CDR3 DNA: TGTGCCAGCAGCTTGGATGTGGGATCCTTCGGAAACACCATATATTTT
CDR3 protein: CASSLDVGSFGNTIYF

V gene: TRBV4-1
D gene: TRBD2
J gene: TRBJ2-4
clone size: many
CDR3 DNA: TGCGCCAGCAGCCCTTCCCCTAGCGGGGGATCTTGGGAGGCCAAAAACATTCAGTACTTC
CDR3 protein: CASSPSPSGGSWEAKNIQYF

V gene: TRBV29-1
D gene: NA
J gene: TRBJ2-4
clone size: NA
CDR3 DNA: TGCAGCGTTGAATCCAGGGTAAACATTCAGTACTTC
CDR3 protein: CSVESRVNIQYF

V gene: TRBV28
D gene: NA
J gene: TRBJ2-5
clone size: NA
CDR3 DNA: TGTCCCAGCTGCCAACGTGTGGACGGCCCGGGTACCCAGTACTTC
CDR3 protein: CPSCQRVDGPGTQYF

V gene: TRBV6-6
D gene: TRBD2
J gene: TRBJ2-7
clone size: many
CDR3 DNA: TGTGCCAGCAGTTACTCGACGGCTAGCGGCCACGAGCAGTACTTC
CDR3 protein: CASSYSTASGHEQYF

V gene: TRBV7-6
D gene: NA
J gene: TRBJ2-5
clone size: many
CDR3 DNA: TGTGCCAGCAGCTTAGATGTGGGGGAGACCCAGTACTTC
CDR3 protein: CASSLDVGETQYF

V gene: TRBV11-2
D gene: NA
J gene: TRBJ1-4
clone size: NA
CDR3 DNA: TGTGCCAGCAGCTTAGCCGGACCGCAGAATGAAAAACTGTTTTTT
CDR3 protein: CASSLAGPQNEKLFF

V gene: TRBV20-1
D gene: TRBD2
J gene: TRBJ2-1
clone size: many
CDR3 DNA: TGCAGTGCTCCTCCTAGCGGGGGGCCGTACAATGAGCAGTTCTTC
CDR3 protein: CSAPPSGGPYNEQFF

V gene: TRBV7-2
D gene: NA
J gene: TRBJ2-5
clone size: few
CDR3 DNA: TGTGCCAGCAGCTCAATTGGGGCTAGGCGAGAGACCCAGTACTTC
CDR3 protein: CASSSIGARRETQYF

V gene: TRBV5-6
D gene: NA
J gene: TRBJ2-5
clone size: few
CDR3 DNA: TGTGCCAGCAGTTTGCTTGACACGAAGACCCAGTACTTC
CDR3 protein: CASSLLDTKTQYF

V gene: TRBV2
D gene: NA
J gene: TRBJ2-4
clone size: few
CDR3 DNA: TGTGCCAGCAGTGCGGGACTGGCCAAAAACATTCAGTACTTC
CDR3 protein: CASSAGLAKNIQYF

V gene: TRBV19
D gene: TRBD1
J gene: TRBJ2-7
clone size: many
CDR3 DNA: TGTGCCAGTAGTGGGACAGGATACTACGAGCAGTACTTC
CDR3 protein: CASSGTGYYEQYF

V gene: TRBV7-6
D gene: TRBD1
J gene: TRBJ1-1
clone size: many
CDR3 DNA: TGTGCCAGCAGCTTACAGGGGGGGATCACTGAAGCTTTCTTT
CDR3 protein: CASSLQGGITEAFF

V gene: TRBV18
D gene: TRBD1
J gene: TRBJ2-7
clone size: few
CDR3 DNA: TGTGCCAGCTCACCGTCTACAGGGGATAGGACCTACGAGCAGTACTTC
CDR3 protein: CASSPSTGDRTYEQYF

V gene: TRBV7-9
D gene: TRBD1
J gene: TRBJ1-2
clone size: many
CDR3 DNA: TGTGCCAGCAGCAATAATCTGGACAGGTTAAACTATGGCTACACCTTC
CDR3 protein: CASSNNLDRLNYGYTF

V gene: TRBV13
D gene: TRBD1
J gene: TRBJ1-6
clone size: NA
CDR3 DNA: TGTGCCAGCAGCTTAGGGGGGGGACAGAGAAATTCACCCCTCCACTTT
CDR3 protein: CASSLGGGQRNSPLHF

V gene: TRBV19
D gene: NA
J gene: TRBJ1-2
clone size: NA
CDR3 DNA: TGTGCCAGTAGTATCGATCCTTCCTATGGCTACACCTTC
CDR3 protein: CASSIDPSYGYTF

V gene: TRBV7-9
D gene: NA
J gene: TRBJ1-4
clone size: few
CDR3 DNA: TGTGCCAGCAGCTCGTCCGGGACTAATGAAAAACTGTTTTTT
CDR3 protein: CASSSSGTNEKLFF

V gene: TRBV15
D gene: NA
J gene: TRBJ2-7
clone size: NA
CDR3 DNA: TGTGCCACCAGCACAGAGCAGGGGGGCAGGTACGAGCAGTACTTC
CDR3 protein: CATSTEQGGRYEQYF

V gene: TRBV2
D gene: NA
J gene: TRBJ2-6
clone size: few
CDR3 DNA: TGTGCCAGCAGTGAGGAGGGCGGAGGCGGGGCCAACGTCCTGACTTTC
CDR3 protein: CASSEEGGGGANVLTF

V gene: TRBV29-1
D gene: NA
J gene: TRBJ2-7
clone size: many
CDR3 DNA: TGCAGCGTTGCTTGGGAAATAGGGGAGCAGTACTTC
CDR3 protein: CSVAWEIGEQYF

V gene: TRBV12-3/TRBV12-4
D gene: TRBD2
J gene: TRBJ2-3
clone size: NA
CDR3 DNA: TGTGCCAGCAACGCGGGGGGGGCGGCAGATACGCAGTATTTT
CDR3 protein: CASNAGGAADTQYF

V gene: TRBV5-4
D gene: NA
J gene: TRBJ2-1
clone size: many
CDR3 DNA: TGTGCCAGCAGCTTGCTAGGGGAAAATGAGCAGTTCTTC
CDR3 protein: CASSLLGENEQFF

V gene: TRBV3-1
D gene: TRBD2
J gene: TRBJ2-7
clone size: few
CDR3 DNA: TGTGCCAGCAGCCGAACTAGCGGGGGGGCGCACGAGCAGTACTTC
CDR3 protein: CASSRTSGGAHEQYF

V gene: TRBV7-8
D gene: NA
J gene: TRBJ2-1
clone size: many
CDR3 DNA: TGTGCCAGCAGCTTAGAAGGATTAGCCATCCGGAATGAGCAGTTCTTC
CDR3 protein: CASSLEGLAIRNEQFF

V gene: TRBV5-1
D gene: TRBD1
J gene: TRBJ2-3
clone size: NA
CDR3 DNA: TGCGCCAGCAGCCTAGACAGGGGAGTCAGCACAGATACGCGGTATTTT
CDR3 protein: CASSLDRGVSTDTRYF

V gene: TRBV25-1
D gene: NA
J gene: TRBJ1-2
clone size: few
CDR3 DNA: TGTGCCAGCAGTGAAACTTGGGATTACTATGGCTACACCTTC
CDR3 protein: CASSETWDYYGYTF

V gene: TRBV29-1
D gene: NA
J gene: TRBJ2-6
clone size: many
CDR3 DNA: TGCAGCGTTGACCTCTTGCCCTCTGGGGCCAACGTCCTGACTTTC
CDR3 protein: CSVDLLPSGANVLTF

V gene: TRBV20-1
D gene: TRBD2
J gene: TRBJ2-1
clone size: NA
CDR3 DNA: TGCAGTGCTAGAGTTCGCAGCGGGGGAGGGTACAATGAGCAGTTCTTC
CDR3 protein: CSARVRSGGGYNEQFF

V gene: TRBV29-1
D gene: NA
J gene: TRBJ2-7
clone size: many
CDR3 DNA: TGCAGCGTTGGGAGCAGGGGTGGGTACGAGCAGTACTTC
CDR3 protein: CSVGSRGGYEQYF

V gene: TRBV30
D gene: NA
J gene: TRBJ1-5
clone size: many
CDR3 DNA: TGTGCCTGGAGCGCCAGGAACAGTCAGCCCCAGCATTTT
CDR3 protein: CAWSARNSQPQHF

V gene: TRBV4-3
D gene: NA
J gene: TRBJ2-3
clone size: many
CDR3 DNA: TGCGCCAGCAGCCAAGGATCGGGGGGCCGTGGAGCAGATACGCAGTATTTT
CDR3 protein: CASSQGSGGRGADTQYF

V gene: TRBV3-1
D gene: TRBD1
J gene: TRBJ1-5
clone size: many
CDR3 DNA: TGTGCCAGCAGCCAATCACGGACAGGGACCCAGCATTTT
CDR3 protein: CASSQSRTGTQHF

V gene: TRBV11-2
D gene: TRBD1
J gene: TRBJ2-7
clone size: many
CDR3 DNA: TGTGCCAGCACCACCCCCACGACCGGGACAGCCGCCTACGAGCAGTACTTC
CDR3 protein: CASTTPTTGTAAYEQYF

V gene: TRBV28
D gene: TRBD1
J gene: TRBJ1-5
clone size: few
CDR3 DNA: TGTGCCAGCAGCTCAGGCGGACAGGTCAGGGGAAATCAGCCCCAGCATTTT
CDR3 protein: CASSSGGQVRGNQPQHF

V gene: TRBV4-1
D gene: NA
J gene: TRBJ2-7
clone size: NA
CDR3 DNA: TGCGCCAGCAGCCAAGAGGTGGGGGCTACCTACGAGCAGTACTTC
CDR3 protein: CASSQEVGATYEQYF

V gene: TRBV2
D gene: TRBD1
J gene: TRBJ1-4
clone size: many
CDR3 DNA: TGTGCCAGCAGTGCACAGGGGTTAGCCGAAGAAAAACTGTTTTTT
CDR3 protein: CASSAQGLAEEKLFF

V gene: TRBV6-6
D gene: TRBD1
J gene: TRBJ2-7
clone size: many
CDR3 DNA: TGTGCCAGCAGCGATAGGGACAGCTCCTACGAGCAGTACTTC
CDR3 protein: CASSDRDSSYEQYF